This T cell receptor beta chain is from a study of blood T cell dynamics during melanoma immunotherapy. Overall study: Metastatic melanoma patients received first-line pembrolizumab or nivolumab plus ipilimumab.

Findings and limits, study-wide: Disease-control patients' PBMC repertoires became either more clonal or more diverse at W3.

Germline-derived CDR1 and CDR2 are SGHRS and YFSETQ. Trimming cost V 4 bases and J 0 bases; bases outside gene matches: 4. The CDR3 spans 16 residues. Time point meaning: pre-treatment baseline. One draw preceded checkpoint blockade; another followed its first cycle at week 3. At 12 weeks after first infusion, RECIST 1.1 defined response for most patients. In regard to this clone: Its antigen is not identified.

Produced via immunoSEQ multiplex PCR; TCRdb's table is partial and in-frame only. Among roughly 15,000 clones listed, 85% to 90% were seen once. This rearrangement joins TRBV5-1 to TRBJ2-2; 9 positions match TRBD2. This sample comprised blood, obtained from a patient treated with checkpoint blockade. This receptor was taken from a human donor with melanoma. Written as DNA, the CDR3 is TGCGCCAGCAGCCGGATAGCGGGGGCGAACACCGGGGAGCTGTTTTTT. Its translation is CASSRIAGANTGELFF.